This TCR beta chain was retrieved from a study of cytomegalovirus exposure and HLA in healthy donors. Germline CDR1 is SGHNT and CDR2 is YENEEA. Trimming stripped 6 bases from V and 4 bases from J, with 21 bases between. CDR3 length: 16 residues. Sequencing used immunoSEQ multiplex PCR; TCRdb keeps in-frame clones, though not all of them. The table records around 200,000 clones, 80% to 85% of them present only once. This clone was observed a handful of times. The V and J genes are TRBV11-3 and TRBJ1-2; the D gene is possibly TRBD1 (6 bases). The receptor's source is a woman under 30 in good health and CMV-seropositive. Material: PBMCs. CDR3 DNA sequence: TGTGCCAGCAGTCCTCACACGGCACAGGGCGGCTATGGCTACACCTTC. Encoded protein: CASSPHTAQGGYGYTF. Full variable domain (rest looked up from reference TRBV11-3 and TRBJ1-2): EAGVVQSPRYKIIEKKQPVAFWCNPISGHNTLYWYLQNLGQGPELLIRYENEEAVDDSQLPKDRFSAERLKGVDSTLKIQPAELGDSAVYLCASSPHTAQGGYGYTFGSGTRLTVV.